The entry below gives a single T cell receptor beta chain sequence along with its context. The sample holds many counts of this clonotype. Its antigen is currently not known. No much larger clonotype is one base removed from it; base qualities were not supplied. Sequencing used an Illumina NovaSeq 6000. TCRalpha and TCRbeta cDNA libraries were constructed by 5'RACE with constant-segment primers, with sample barcodes and unique molecular identifiers being introduced. RNA was extracted from every sample with Trizol reagent. Libraries were amplified in two PCR steps, with a second sample barcode and Illumina TruSeq adapters added in the second step. Sequencing of libraries was performed on an Illumina NovaSeq with 2 x 150 bp paired-end reads. On the study's bioinformatics: The reads were demultiplexed and collapsed into UMI-guided consensus sequences using migec v1.2.7. With mixcr v2.1.11, UMI consensuses were aligned to TRA and TRB V and J templates and assembled into clonotypes. Clonotypes were classified as expanded or contracted when called significant by both edgeR and NoisET, with noise models trained on biological replicates. For edgeR calls, the cutoffs were a false discovery rate-adjusted p below 0.01 and a log2 fold-change threshold of 1. As an exploratory analysis of dynamics, max-normalized trajectories of the 1000 most abundant clonotypes were examined by PCA with hierarchical clustering. Each responding clone was given a CD4 or CD8 phenotype based on the CD4+ and CD8+ repertoires, which had been sequenced separately. The public sequencing data were trimmed at Q25 with fastp and processed into clonotypes with MiXCR by TCRdb, which kept only in-frame beta chains. Every distinct CDR3 protein forms one entry, paired with its most common genes and DNA. These V and J calls derive from TCRdb rather than the authors' analysis. For this sample the table gives about 400,000 distinct CDR3 sequences, of which 15% to 20% were detected only once. In total, the top ten clones hold roughly 21% of the sample.

Ficoll-Paque density gradient centrifugation was the method used to isolate PBMCs. This sample is part of a study of T-cell memory formation after mild COVID-19 (dated by TCRdb to about 2021). In the study overall: TCR sequence clusters from the two donors were largely donor specific. In two donors, T-cell clones that expanded and contracted after mild COVID-19 were followed by sequencing TCRalpha and TCRbeta repertoires longitudinally. The cohort was made up of two young adult volunteers, one female and one male, who were previously healthy. Overall results and qualifications from the work: The second-wave clones that peaked on day 37 were not confirmed to be SARS-CoV-2 specific. Contracting CD4+ clones appeared mostly in the CM and EM memory subsets, whereas CD8+ clones were enriched in EMRA. The detection of some responding clones in pre-infection memory suggests that pre-existing cross-reactive memory T cells joined the SARS-CoV-2 response. Only a couple of mild cases were covered in the study, and larger cohorts including severe cases with pre-infection samples were considered necessary. From day 15 to 85, contracting clones showed balanced CD4/CD8 phenotypes, whereas a second wave of clones that expanded from day 15 to 37 leaned towards CD4+.

The CDR3, from cysteine to phenylalanine, totals 9 residues. Just CDR3 DNA is preserved here, 27 bases in frame from base 1. V is reduced by 5 bases and J by 8 bases, leaving a spacing of 0 bases between them. The chain links TRBV23-1 with TRBJ1-4, with an unclear D gene assignment. TRBV23-1 is an open reading frame whose function is uncertain. The specimen was PBMCs or a T cell subset sorted from them (not recorded which). The TCR originated in a man aged 18 to 29 who had mild COVID-19 (a few samples of this study predate the infection). The sample titles of this study are shuffled in the database, so cell type and time point are left out; the donor was told from shared clones. CDR3 loop: CASSEKLFF. DNA sequence: TGCGCCAGCAGTGAAAAACTGTTTTTT.